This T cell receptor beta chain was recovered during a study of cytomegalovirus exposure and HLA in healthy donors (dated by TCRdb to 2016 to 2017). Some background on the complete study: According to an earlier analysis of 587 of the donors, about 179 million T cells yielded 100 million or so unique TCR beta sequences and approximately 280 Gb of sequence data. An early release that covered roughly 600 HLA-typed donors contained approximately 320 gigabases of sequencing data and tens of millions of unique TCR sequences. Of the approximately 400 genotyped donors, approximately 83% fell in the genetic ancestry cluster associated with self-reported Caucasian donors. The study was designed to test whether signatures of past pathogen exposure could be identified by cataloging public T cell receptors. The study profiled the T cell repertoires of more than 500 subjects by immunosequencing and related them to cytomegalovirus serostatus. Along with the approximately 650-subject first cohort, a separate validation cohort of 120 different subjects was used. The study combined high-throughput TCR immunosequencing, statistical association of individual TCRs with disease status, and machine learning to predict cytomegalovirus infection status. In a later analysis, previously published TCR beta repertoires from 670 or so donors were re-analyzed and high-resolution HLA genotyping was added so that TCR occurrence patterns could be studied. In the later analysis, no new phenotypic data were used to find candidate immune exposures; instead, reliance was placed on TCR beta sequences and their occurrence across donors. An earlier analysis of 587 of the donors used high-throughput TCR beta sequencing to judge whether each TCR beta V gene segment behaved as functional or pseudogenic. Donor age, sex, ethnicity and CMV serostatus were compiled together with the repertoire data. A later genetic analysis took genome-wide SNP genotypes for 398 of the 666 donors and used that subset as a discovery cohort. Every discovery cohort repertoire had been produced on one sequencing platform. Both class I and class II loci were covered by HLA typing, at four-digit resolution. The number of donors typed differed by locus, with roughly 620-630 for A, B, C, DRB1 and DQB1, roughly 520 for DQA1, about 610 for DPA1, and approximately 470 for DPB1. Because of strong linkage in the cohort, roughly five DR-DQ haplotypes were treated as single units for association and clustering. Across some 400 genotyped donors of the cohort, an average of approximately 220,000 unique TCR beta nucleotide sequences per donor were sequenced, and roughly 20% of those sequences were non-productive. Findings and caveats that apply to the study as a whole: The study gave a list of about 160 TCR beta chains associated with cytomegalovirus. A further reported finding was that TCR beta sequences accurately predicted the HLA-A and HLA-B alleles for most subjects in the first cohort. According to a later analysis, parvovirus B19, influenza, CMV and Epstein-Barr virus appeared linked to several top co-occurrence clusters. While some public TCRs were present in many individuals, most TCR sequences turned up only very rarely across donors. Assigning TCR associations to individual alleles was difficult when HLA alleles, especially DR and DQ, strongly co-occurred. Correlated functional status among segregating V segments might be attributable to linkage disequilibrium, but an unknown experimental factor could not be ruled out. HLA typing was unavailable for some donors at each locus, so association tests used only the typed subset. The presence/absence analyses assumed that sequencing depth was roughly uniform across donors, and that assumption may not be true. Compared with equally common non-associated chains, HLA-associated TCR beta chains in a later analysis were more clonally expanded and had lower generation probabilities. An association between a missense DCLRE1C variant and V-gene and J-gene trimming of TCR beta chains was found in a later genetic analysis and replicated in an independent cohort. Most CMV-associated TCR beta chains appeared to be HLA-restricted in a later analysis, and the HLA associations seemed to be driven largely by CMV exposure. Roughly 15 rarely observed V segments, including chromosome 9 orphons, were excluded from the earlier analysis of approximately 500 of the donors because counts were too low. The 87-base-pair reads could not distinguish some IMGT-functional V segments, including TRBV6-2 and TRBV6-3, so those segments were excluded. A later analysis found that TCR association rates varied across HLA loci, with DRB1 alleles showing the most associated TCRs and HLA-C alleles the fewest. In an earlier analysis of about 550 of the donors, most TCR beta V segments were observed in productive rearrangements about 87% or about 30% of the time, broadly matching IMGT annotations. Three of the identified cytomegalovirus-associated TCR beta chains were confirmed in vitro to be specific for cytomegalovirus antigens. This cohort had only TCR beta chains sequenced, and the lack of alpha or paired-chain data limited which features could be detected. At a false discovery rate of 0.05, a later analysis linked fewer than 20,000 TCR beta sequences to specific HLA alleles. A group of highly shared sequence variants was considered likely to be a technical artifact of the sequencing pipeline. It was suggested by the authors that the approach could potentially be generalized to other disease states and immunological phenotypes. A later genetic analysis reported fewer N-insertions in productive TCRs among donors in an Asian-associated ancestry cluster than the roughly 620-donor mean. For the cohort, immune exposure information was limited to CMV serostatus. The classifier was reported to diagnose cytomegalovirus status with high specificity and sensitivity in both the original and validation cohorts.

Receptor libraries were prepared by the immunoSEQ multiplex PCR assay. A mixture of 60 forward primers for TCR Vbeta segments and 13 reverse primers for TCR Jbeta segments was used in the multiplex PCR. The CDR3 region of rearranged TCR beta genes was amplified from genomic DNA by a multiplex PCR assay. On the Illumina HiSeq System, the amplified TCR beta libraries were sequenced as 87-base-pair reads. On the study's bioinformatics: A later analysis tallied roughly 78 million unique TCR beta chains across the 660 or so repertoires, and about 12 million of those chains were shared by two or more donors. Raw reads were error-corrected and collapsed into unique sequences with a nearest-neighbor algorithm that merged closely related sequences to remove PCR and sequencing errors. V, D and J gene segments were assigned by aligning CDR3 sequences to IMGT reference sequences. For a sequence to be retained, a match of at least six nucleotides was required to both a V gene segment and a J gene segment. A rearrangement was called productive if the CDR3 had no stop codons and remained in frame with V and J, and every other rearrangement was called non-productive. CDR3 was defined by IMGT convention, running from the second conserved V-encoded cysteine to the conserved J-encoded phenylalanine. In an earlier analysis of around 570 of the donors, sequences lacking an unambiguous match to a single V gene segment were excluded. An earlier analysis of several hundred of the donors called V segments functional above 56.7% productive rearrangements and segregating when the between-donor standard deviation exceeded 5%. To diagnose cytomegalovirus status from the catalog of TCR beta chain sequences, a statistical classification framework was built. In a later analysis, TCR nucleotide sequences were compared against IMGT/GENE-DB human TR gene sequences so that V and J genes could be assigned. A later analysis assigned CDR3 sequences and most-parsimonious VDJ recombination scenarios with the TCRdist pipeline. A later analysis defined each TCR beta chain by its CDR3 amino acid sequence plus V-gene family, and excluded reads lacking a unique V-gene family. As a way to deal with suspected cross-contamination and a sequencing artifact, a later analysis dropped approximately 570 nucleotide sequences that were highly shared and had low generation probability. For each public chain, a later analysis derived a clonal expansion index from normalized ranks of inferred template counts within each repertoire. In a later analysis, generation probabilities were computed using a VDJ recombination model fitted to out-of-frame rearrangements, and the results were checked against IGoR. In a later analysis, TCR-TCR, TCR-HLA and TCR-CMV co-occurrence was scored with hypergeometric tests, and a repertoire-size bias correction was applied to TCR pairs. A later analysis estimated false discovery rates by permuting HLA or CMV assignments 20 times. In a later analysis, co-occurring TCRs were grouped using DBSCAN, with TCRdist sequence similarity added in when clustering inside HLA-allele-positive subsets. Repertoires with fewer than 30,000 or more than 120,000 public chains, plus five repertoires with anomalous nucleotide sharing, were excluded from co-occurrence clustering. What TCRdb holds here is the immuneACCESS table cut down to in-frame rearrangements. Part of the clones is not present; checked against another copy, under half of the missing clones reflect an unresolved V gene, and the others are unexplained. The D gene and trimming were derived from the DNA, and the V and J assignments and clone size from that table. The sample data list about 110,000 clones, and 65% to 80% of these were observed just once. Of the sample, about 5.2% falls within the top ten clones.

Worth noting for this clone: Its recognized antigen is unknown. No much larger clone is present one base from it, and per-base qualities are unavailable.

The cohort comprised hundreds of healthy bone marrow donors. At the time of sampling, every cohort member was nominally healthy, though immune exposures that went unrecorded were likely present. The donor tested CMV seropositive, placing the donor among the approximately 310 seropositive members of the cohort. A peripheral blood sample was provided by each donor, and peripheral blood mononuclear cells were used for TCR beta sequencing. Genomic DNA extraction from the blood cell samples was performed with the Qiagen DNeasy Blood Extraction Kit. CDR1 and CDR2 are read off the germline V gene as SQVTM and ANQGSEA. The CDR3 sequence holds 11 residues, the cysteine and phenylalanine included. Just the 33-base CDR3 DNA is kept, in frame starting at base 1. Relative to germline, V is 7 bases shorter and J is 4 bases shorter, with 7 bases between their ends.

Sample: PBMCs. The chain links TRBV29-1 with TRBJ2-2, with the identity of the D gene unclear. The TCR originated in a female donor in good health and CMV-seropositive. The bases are TGCAGCGGTAGAGGCACCGGGGAGCTGTTTTTT. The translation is CSGRGTGELFF.